These 4 T cell receptor beta chains originate from one sample sequenced in a study of blood T cell repertoires in COVID-19. Data came from immunoSEQ multiplex PCR; TCRdb stores just in-frame clones and leaves some out. The sample has about 110,000 clones; about three quarters are singletons. The source material was peripheral blood. Source of these receptors: an elderly man with acute or convalescent COVID-19.

Turning to this clone: Germline is not matched at one junction end, which may reflect a read error. The genes are TRBV20-1 and TRBJ1-6; 8 bases fit TRBD1. CDR1 DFQATT and CDR2 SNEGSKA come from the germline V gene (reference sequence). The CDR3 runs to 11 residues. As DNA, the CDR3 is TGCAGTGCTCGCTGGACAGGGAAATTTAACTTT. Translated, it gives CSARWTGKFNF.

This clone has more than one count but fewer than ten. This chain uses TRBV5-4 with TRBJ2-1; maybe TRBD1 (6 bases). The CDR3 is 17 residues long. Germline CDR1 and CDR2: SGHNT and YYREEE (reference sequence). The V end was cut by 2 bases, the J end by 4 bases, with 19 bases between. DNA of the CDR3: TGTGCCAGCAGCTTAGGGGGTCTTTCTACGTTTTACAATGAGCAGTTCTTC. It yields the protein CASSLGGLSTFYNEQFF.

The chain combines TRBV27 with TRBJ1-5; unclear D gene. The CDR3 is made up of 16 amino acids. Trimming stripped 3 bases from V and 1 base from J, with 13 bases between. The V gene's germline CDR1 is MNHEY and CDR2 SMNVEV (reference sequence). The CDR3 loop is CASSFGSVWSNQPQHF. The CDR3 nucleotides read TGTGCCAGCAGTTTTGGTTCGGTGTGGAGCAATCAGCCCCAGCATTTT.

This sequence joins TRBV19 and TRBJ2-1, with 12 bases lining up with TRBD2. This CDR3 is 14 amino acids long. J lost 6 bases, V lost 7 bases, and 4 bases had no gene match. Germline V CDR1 and CDR2: LNHDA, SQIVND (reference sequence). The CDR3 protein is CASTWTSGTNEQFF. CDR3 sequence (DNA): TGTGCCAGTACGTGGACTAGCGGGACCAATGAGCAGTTCTTC.